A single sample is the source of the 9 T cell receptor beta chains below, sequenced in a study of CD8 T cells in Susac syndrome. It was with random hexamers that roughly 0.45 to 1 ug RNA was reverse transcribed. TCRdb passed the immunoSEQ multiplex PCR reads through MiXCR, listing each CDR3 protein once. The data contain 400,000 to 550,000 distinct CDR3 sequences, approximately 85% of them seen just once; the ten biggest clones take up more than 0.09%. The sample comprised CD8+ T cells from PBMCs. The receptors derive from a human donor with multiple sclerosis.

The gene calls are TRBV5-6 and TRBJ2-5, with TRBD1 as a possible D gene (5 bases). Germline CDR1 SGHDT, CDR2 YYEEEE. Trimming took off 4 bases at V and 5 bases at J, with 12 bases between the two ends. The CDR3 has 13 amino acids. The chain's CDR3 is CASSQPGHETQYF. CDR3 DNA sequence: TGTGCCAGCAGCCAACCAGGGCACGAGACCCAGTACTTC.

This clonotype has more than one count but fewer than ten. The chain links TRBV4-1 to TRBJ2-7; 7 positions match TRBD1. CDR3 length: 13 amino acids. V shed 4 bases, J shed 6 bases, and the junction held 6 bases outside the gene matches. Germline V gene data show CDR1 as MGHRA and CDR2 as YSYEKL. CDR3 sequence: CASSPPTGSEQYF. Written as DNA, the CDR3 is TGCGCCAGCAGCCCCCCGACAGGGAGCGAGCAGTACTTC.

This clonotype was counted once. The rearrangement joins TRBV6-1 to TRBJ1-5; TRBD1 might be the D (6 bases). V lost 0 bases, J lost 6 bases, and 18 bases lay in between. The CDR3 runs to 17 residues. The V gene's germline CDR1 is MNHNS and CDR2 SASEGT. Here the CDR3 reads CASSEAGPGVVFQPQHF. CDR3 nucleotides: TGTGCCAGCAGTGAAGCGGGGCCAGGGGTAGTTTTTCAGCCCCAGCATTTT.

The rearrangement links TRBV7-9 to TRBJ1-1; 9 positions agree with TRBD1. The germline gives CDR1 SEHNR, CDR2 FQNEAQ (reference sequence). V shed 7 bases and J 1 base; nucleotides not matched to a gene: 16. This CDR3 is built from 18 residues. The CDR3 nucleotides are TGTGCCAGCAAGGGCCTATACCATCCGGGACAGGGGAACACTGAAGCTTTCTTT. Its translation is CASKGLYHPGQGNTEAFF.

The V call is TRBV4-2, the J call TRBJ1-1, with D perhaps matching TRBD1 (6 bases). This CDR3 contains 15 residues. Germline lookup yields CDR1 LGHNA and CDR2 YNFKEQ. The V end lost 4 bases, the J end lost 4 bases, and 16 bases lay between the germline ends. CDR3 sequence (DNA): TGTGCCAGCAGCCCCACAGGGTCCCCGGGCACTGAAGCTTTCTTT. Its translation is CASSPTGSPGTEAFF.

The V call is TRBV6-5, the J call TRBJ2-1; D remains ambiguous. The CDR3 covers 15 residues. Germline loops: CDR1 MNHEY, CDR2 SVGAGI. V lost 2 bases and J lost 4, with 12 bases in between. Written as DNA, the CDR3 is TGTGCCAGCAGTTACGGTCAGGTCGGATACAATGAGCAGTTCTTC. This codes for CASSYGQVGYNEQFF.

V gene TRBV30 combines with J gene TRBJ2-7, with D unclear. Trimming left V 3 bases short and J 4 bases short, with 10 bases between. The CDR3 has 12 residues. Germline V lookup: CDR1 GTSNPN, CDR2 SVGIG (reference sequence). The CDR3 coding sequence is TGTGCCTGGAGCCCGTCGATGTACGAGCAGTACTTC. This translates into CAWSPSMYEQYF. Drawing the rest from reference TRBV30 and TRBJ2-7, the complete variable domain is SQTIHQWPATLVQPVGSPLSLECTVEGTSNPNLYWYRQAAGRGLQLLFYSVGIGQISSEVPQNLSASRPQDRQFILSSKKLLLSDSGFYLCAWSPSMYEQYFGPGTRLTVT.

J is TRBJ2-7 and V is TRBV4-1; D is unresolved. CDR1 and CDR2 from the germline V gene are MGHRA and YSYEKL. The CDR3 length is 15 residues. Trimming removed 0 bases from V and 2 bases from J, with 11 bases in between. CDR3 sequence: CASSQDPSLTYEQYF. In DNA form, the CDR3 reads TGCGCCAGCAGCCAAGACCCATCCCTTACCTACGAGCAGTACTTC.

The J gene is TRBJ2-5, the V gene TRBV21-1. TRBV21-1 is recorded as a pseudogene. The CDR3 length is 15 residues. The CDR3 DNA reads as TGTGCCAGCAGCAAAGGTGCCAGTCGGGGAGAGACCCAGTACTTC. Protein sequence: CASSKGASRGETQYF.